The 10 T cell receptor beta chains presented below share a single source sample, sequenced in a study of blood T cell repertoires in COVID-19 (dated by TCRdb to 2018 to 2020). Preparation of the library involved the immunoSEQ multiplex PCR assay. In its TCRdb copy, this immuneACCESS table keeps in-frame sequences only and misses some clones. Where compared with another copy, unresolved V genes explain less than half of these, and the others have no known cause. In this sample the table shows 200,000 to 250,000 clones, around 84% of which occur a single time. More than 9% of the sample is taken by the ten largest. The source material was peripheral blood. The receptors shown here come from a woman of 80 years or more with COVID-19, enrolled during active disease.

The CDR3, as DNA: TGTGCCAGCAGGGGACAGGTGATTCGGATAGCGGAAGCTTTCTTT. It yields the protein CASRGQVIRIAEAFF. The rearrangement uses TRBV28 and TRBJ1-1, with TRBD1 identical over 8 bases. The CDR3 spans 15 residues. CDR1 MDHEN and CDR2 SYDVKM come from the germline V gene. Trimming removed 6 bases from V and 8 bases from J; junction bases left unmatched: 14.

The rearrangement uses TRBV5-1 and TRBJ1-3; D not certain. This CDR3 region has 15 residues. Germline V CDR1 and CDR2: SGHRS, YFSETQ. Between the trimmed V and J ends, which lost 4 bases and 2 bases, there was a span of 13 bases. The DNA for the CDR3 is TGCGCCAGCAGCGCCACAGCATTAACTGGAAACACCATATATTTT. It codes for CASSATALTGNTIYF.

The rearrangement links TRBV6-5 to TRBJ1-2, with D uncertain. The CDR3 has 14 residues. Germline CDR1 is MNHEY and CDR2 is SVGAGI. V was cut by 4 bases and J by 3 bases, with 12 bases left in between. DNA of the CDR3: TGTGCCAGCAGTTCCTACGTAGACTACTATGGCTACACCTTC. Encoded protein: CASSSYVDYYGYTF.

The chain recombines TRBV3-1 (or the pseudogene TRBV3-2) with TRBJ1-2; the D is unclear. Deletions cut 0 bases from V and 8 bases from J, with 10 bases between. The germline V gene encodes CDR1 LGHDT and CDR2 YNNKEL (reference sequence). This CDR3 has 13 residues. The CDR3 bases are TGTGCCAGCAGCCAAGATCTTCTTTCGGGCTACACCTTC. Translation: CASSQDLLSGYTF.

This clone was seen only once. V is TRBV5-4 and J is TRBJ1-2; TRBD1 matches 9 bases. The CDR3 spans 17 residues. V gave up 4 bases and J gave up 4 bases; unmatched junction bases: 14. Germline V gene data show CDR1 as SGHNT and CDR2 as YYREEE (reference sequence). CDR3 bases: TGTGCCAGCAGCGTCGGGGGGACAGGGAAGATATCCTATGGCTACACCTTC. Translated: CASSVGGTGKISYGYTF. Filled out from reference TRBV5-4 and TRBJ1-2, the complete variable domain reads ETGVTQSPTHLIKTRGQQVTLRCSSQSGHNTVSWYQQALGQGPQFIFQYYREEENGRGNFPPRFSGLQFPNYSSELNVNALELDDSALYLCASSVGGTGKISYGYTFGSGTRLTVV.

The chain joins TRBV20-1 to TRBJ2-7; no clear D. The germline CDR1 and CDR2 sequences are DFQATT and SNEGSKA (reference sequence). CDR3 length: 11 residues. V was cut by 6 bases and J by 3 bases, with 9 bases left in between. The CDR3 DNA reads TGCAGTGCAGAGTTCAACTACGAGCAGTACGTC. This translates into CSAEFNYEQYV.

The table lists this clone with a few counts. V usage is TRBV7-3 and J usage is TRBJ2-3; 8 bases fit TRBD2. Trimming removed 6 bases from V and 1 base from J; junction bases left unmatched: 0. CDR1 is SGHTA and CDR2 is FQGTGA in the germline V gene. The CDR3 is 13 amino acids. CDR3 in amino acids: CASSSGGTDTQYF. The CDR3 nucleotides are TGTGCCAGCAGTAGCGGGGGCACAGATACGCAGTATTTT. Using reference TRBV7-3 and TRBJ2-3 for the parts outside the CDR3, the full variable domain is GAGVSQTPSNKVTEKGKYVELRCDPISGHTALYWYRQSLGQGPEFLIYFQGTGAADDSGLPNDRFFAVRPEGSVSTLKIQRTERGDSAVYLCASSSGGTDTQYFGPGTRLTVL.

This clone was detected once. CDR3 sequence (DNA): TGTGCCTGGAGTCTTACAGGGGCGGAAGCTTTCTTT. Translation gives CAWSLTGAEAFF. The chain employs TRBV30 and TRBJ1-1; 7 bases agree with TRBD1. The ends lost 2 bases at V and 8 bases at J; junction bases unmatched: 5. The length of the CDR3 is 12 residues. The V gene's germline CDR1 is GTSNPN and CDR2 SVGIG (reference sequence).

The V call is TRBV6-5, the J call TRBJ1-6; possibly TRBD1 for D (5 bases). V was pared by 5 bases and J by 14 bases, with 16 bases between. Germline V gene sequence: CDR1 MNHEY, CDR2 SVGAGI. The CDR3 has 13 amino acids. CDR3 sequence (DNA): TGTGCCAGCAGTCAGACAGATAGACTCACCCTCCACTTT. It encodes CASSQTDRLTLHF.

The chain has TRBV6-5 and TRBJ1-2; 7 nucleotides align to TRBD1. There are 14 residues in the CDR3. The trim removed 4 bases at V and 6 bases at J, leaving 8 bases unmatched. CDR1 and CDR2 (germline): MNHEY, SVGAGI. CDR3 coding DNA: TGTGCCAGCAGTTCAGCGACAGGGAAAGATGGCTACACCTTC. Its protein product is CASSSATGKDGYTF.